A single TCR beta chain is shown here with its context. V lost 0 bases and J lost 6, with 9 bases in between. CDR1 and CDR2 (germline): SGHTA, FQGTGA. This CDR3 comprises 14 residues. The sample originates from a study of blood T cell repertoires in COVID-19. Across the study: There were acute and convalescent COVID-19 samples, and they came from the United States, Italy and Spain. T cells, B-cell-depleted T cells, or PBMCs provided the cDNA or gDNA that served as material.

Original methodology: Amplification of reference gene primers was used by the study to estimate nucleated cell counts. TCRdb's copy holds only in-frame clones and misses some; the assay was immunoSEQ multiplex PCR. V, J and clone size were drawn from that table, and D and trimming were deduced from the DNA. The table lists about 140,000 clones, about 80% of them singletons, with approximately 3.9% in the top ten. The gene calls are TRBV7-3 and TRBJ2-1; maybe TRBD1 (6 bases). The specimen was peripheral blood. The sequence came from a woman aged 55-70 years with acute or convalescent COVID-19. CDR3 DNA sequence: TGTGCCAGCAGCTTAACGACAGGCACCAATGAGCAGTTCTTC. This sequence encodes CASSLTTGTNEQFF. Variable domain in full (rest from reference TRBV7-3 and TRBJ2-1): GAGVSQTPSNKVTEKGKYVELRCDPISGHTALYWYRQSLGQGPEFLIYFQGTGAADDSGLPNDRFFAVRPEGSVSTLKIQRTERGDSAVYLCASSLTTGTNEQFFGPGTRLTVL.